The next 15 T cell receptor beta chains were all read from a single sample in a study of cytomegalovirus exposure and HLA in healthy donors (dated by TCRdb to 2016 to 2017). The library was built by means of the immunoSEQ multiplex PCR assay. TCRdb stores this immuneACCESS table with in-frame sequences only. Part of the clones is absent; in the studies checked, under half of the shortfall reflects unresolved V genes, and no reason is known for the rest. Within this sample are 65,000 to 80,000 clones, with approximately 93% of them counted one time only. The ten largest make up 2.1% of the sample. The sequenced material came from PBMCs. These receptors came from a woman between 18 and 29 years old in good health and CMV-seronegative.

The chain links TRBV11-3 to TRBJ2-1; 9 bases are shared with TRBD2. Germline CDR1 SGHNT, CDR2 YENEEA. This CDR3 is built from 17 residues. After removal of 4 bases from V and 6 bases from J, the junction contained 13 bases not matched to a gene. The DNA for the CDR3 is TGTGCCAGCAGCTCGAGAGCGGGAGGTCCTGACCCCAATGAGCAGTTCTTC. Amino acid sequence: CASSSRAGGPDPNEQFF.

The V gene is TRBV28, the J gene TRBJ1-4; 9 nucleotides agree with TRBD1. The V gene end was trimmed by 6 bases and the J gene end by 7 bases; junction bases not matched to a gene: 6. CDR3 size: 14 residues. Germline values: CDR1 MDHEN, CDR2 SYDVKM. As DNA, the CDR3 is TGTGCCAGCAGCGTGGGGACAGGGTCTGAAAAACTGTTTTTT. Translated: CASSVGTGSEKLFF.

The chain combines TRBV30 with TRBJ1-6; the D is unclear. Per the germline V gene, CDR1 is GTSNPN and CDR2 is SVGIG (reference sequence). The CDR3 sequence is 11 residues long. V dropped 0 bases and J dropped 14 bases, with 8 bases sitting between them. The CDR3, as DNA: TGTGCCTGGAGTGTGACTAGATCCCTCCACTTT. Translated: CAWSVTRSLHF.

The rearrangement uses TRBV2 and TRBJ2-7; 8 bases are shared with TRBD2. Germline values: CDR1 SNHLY, CDR2 FYNNEI. V was clipped by 8 bases and J by 2 bases; unmatched bases: 8. The CDR3 loop spans 14 amino acids. The CDR3 is CASVERETAYEQYF. CDR3 in DNA: TGTGCCAGCGTCGAGCGGGAGACGGCCTACGAGCAGTACTTC.

The chain employs TRBV7-9 and TRBJ1-2, with TRBD1 matching 7 bases. Losses at the gene ends were 1 base for V and 4 bases for J; bases not matched to a gene: 12. CDR1 SEHNR and CDR2 FQNEAQ come from the germline V gene (reference sequence). The CDR3 runs 17 residues. The CDR3 DNA reads as TGTGCCAGCAGCTTAGAGCTGGACAGGCTGTATCTCTATGGCTACACCTTC. Protein sequence: CASSLELDRLYLYGYTF.

The chain recombines TRBV4-3 with TRBJ2-3, with 7 bases aligning to TRBD2. J was trimmed by 7 bases and V by 4 bases; bases with no gene match: 11. The CDR3 consists of 15 residues. CDR1 is LGHNA, CDR2 YSLEER, per germline. CDR3: CASSPGRGLENTQYF. Written as DNA, the CDR3 is TGCGCCAGCAGCCCGGGGAGGGGATTAGAAAATACGCAGTATTTT.

This rearrangement joins TRBV30 to TRBJ2-7, with D maybe TRBD2 (6 bases). CDR1 and CDR2 (germline): GTSNPN, SVGIG (reference sequence). V gave up 8 bases and J gave up 3 bases, with 17 bases separating them. The CDR3 runs 13 residues. This CDR3 is CAMGTGGNYEQYF. In DNA, the CDR3 is TGTGCCATGGGGACTGGCGGGAACTACGAGCAGTACTTC. The full variable domain, in which reference TRBV30 and TRBJ2-7 provide the parts outside the CDR3, is SQTIHQWPATLVQPVGSPLSLECTVEGTSNPNLYWYRQAAGRGLQLLFYSVGIGQISSEVPQNLSASRPQDRQFILSSKKLLLSDSGFYLCAMGTGGNYEQYFGPGTRLTVT.

The chain recombines TRBV27 with TRBJ2-7, with 7 nucleotides matching TRBD1. CDR1 and CDR2 (germline): MNHEY, SMNVEV (reference sequence). This CDR3 is built from 13 residues. V lost 8 bases and J lost 6; bases outside the gene matches: 10. Here the CDR3 DNA reads TGTGCCAGCGGAACGGACAGGACAAGCGAGCAGTACTTC. Residues: CASGTDRTSEQYF.

V gene TRBV7-8 combines with J gene TRBJ2-3; a weak D match, TRBD2 (6 bases). The germline CDR1 and CDR2 sequences are SGHVS and FQNEAQ. Trimming took off 2 bases at V and 4 bases at J, with 10 bases between the two ends. The CDR3 runs 14 residues. The CDR3 reads CASSLSGLADTQYF. The DNA for the CDR3 is TGTGCCAGCAGCTTAAGCGGGTTGGCAGATACGCAGTATTTT. The whole variable domain, filled in from reference TRBV7-8 and TRBJ2-3, reads GAGVSQSPRYKVAKRGQDVALRCDPISGHVSLFWYQQALGQGPEFLTYFQNEAQLDKSGLPSDRFFAERPEGSVSTLKIQRTQQEDSAVYLCASSLSGLADTQYFGPGTRLTVL.

In DNA form, the CDR3 reads TGTGCCAGCAGTTTAGGCTCAGGGACATCTCAAGAGACCCAGTACTTC. This encodes CASSLGSGTSQETQYF. This sequence joins TRBV27 and TRBJ2-5; D may be TRBD1 (6 bases). There are 16 residues in the CDR3. With 2 bases removed from V and 2 bases from J, the gap between germline ends came to 15 bases. CDR1 and CDR2 (germline): MNHEY, SMNVEV (reference sequence).

CDR3 region: CASSLNVGGPDEQYF. The CDR3 DNA sequence: TGTGCCAGCAGCTTAAACGTAGGAGGACCGGACGAGCAGTACTTC. The rearrangement uses TRBV7-3 and TRBJ2-7; D perhaps matches TRBD2 (5 bases). The germline V gene has CDR1 SGHTA and CDR2 FQGTGA. CDR3 length equals 15 residues. The V end lost 1 base, the J end lost 5 bases, and 15 bases lay between the germline ends. The variable domain in full, completed from reference TRBV7-3 and TRBJ2-7, reads GAGVSQTPSNKVTEKGKYVELRCDPISGHTALYWYRQSLGQGPEFLIYFQGTGAADDSGLPNDRFFAVRPEGSVSTLKIQRTERGDSAVYLCASSLNVGGPDEQYFGPGTRLTVT.

The rearrangement links TRBV4-1 to TRBJ2-6; D is ambiguous. This CDR3 comprises 18 residues. Trimming took off 0 bases at V and 1 base at J, with 13 bases between the two ends. CDR1 is MGHRA, CDR2 YSYEKL, per germline. The CDR3 DNA follows: TGCGCCAGCAGCCAAGATCCGGGTGAGGCATCTGGGGCCAACGTCCTGACTTTC. This sequence encodes CASSQDPGEASGANVLTF.

The J gene is TRBJ1-1, the V gene TRBV6-1; 12 bases are a match to TRBD1. The length of the CDR3 is 14 residues. Germline values: CDR1 MNHNS, CDR2 SASEGT. The trim removed 4 bases at V and 6 bases at J, leaving 3 bases unmatched. Written as DNA, the CDR3 is TGTGCCAGCAGTGCGGGGACAGGGGGCTCTGAAGCTTTCTTT. Protein product: CASSAGTGGSEAFF.

V and J are TRBV5-1 and TRBJ2-7; TRBD1 matches 7 bases. The V gene's germline CDR1 is SGHRS and CDR2 YFSETQ. This CDR3 comprises 14 residues. Germline trimming cut 2 bases from V and 0 bases from J; bases unmatched to any gene: 2. DNA for the CDR3: TGCGCCAGCAGCTTACAGGGGCTCTCCTACGAGCAGTACTTC. Protein: CASSLQGLSYEQYF.

Here the CDR3 reads CASSLADRQNTEAFF. In nucleotides, the CDR3 is TGCGCCAGCAGCTTGGCCGATCGACAGAACACTGAAGCTTTCTTT. V gene TRBV5-1 combines with J gene TRBJ1-1; D unclear. Germline V CDR1 and CDR2: SGHRS, YFSETQ. This CDR3 has 15 amino acids. V gave up 0 bases and J gave up 1 base, with 10 bases separating them.